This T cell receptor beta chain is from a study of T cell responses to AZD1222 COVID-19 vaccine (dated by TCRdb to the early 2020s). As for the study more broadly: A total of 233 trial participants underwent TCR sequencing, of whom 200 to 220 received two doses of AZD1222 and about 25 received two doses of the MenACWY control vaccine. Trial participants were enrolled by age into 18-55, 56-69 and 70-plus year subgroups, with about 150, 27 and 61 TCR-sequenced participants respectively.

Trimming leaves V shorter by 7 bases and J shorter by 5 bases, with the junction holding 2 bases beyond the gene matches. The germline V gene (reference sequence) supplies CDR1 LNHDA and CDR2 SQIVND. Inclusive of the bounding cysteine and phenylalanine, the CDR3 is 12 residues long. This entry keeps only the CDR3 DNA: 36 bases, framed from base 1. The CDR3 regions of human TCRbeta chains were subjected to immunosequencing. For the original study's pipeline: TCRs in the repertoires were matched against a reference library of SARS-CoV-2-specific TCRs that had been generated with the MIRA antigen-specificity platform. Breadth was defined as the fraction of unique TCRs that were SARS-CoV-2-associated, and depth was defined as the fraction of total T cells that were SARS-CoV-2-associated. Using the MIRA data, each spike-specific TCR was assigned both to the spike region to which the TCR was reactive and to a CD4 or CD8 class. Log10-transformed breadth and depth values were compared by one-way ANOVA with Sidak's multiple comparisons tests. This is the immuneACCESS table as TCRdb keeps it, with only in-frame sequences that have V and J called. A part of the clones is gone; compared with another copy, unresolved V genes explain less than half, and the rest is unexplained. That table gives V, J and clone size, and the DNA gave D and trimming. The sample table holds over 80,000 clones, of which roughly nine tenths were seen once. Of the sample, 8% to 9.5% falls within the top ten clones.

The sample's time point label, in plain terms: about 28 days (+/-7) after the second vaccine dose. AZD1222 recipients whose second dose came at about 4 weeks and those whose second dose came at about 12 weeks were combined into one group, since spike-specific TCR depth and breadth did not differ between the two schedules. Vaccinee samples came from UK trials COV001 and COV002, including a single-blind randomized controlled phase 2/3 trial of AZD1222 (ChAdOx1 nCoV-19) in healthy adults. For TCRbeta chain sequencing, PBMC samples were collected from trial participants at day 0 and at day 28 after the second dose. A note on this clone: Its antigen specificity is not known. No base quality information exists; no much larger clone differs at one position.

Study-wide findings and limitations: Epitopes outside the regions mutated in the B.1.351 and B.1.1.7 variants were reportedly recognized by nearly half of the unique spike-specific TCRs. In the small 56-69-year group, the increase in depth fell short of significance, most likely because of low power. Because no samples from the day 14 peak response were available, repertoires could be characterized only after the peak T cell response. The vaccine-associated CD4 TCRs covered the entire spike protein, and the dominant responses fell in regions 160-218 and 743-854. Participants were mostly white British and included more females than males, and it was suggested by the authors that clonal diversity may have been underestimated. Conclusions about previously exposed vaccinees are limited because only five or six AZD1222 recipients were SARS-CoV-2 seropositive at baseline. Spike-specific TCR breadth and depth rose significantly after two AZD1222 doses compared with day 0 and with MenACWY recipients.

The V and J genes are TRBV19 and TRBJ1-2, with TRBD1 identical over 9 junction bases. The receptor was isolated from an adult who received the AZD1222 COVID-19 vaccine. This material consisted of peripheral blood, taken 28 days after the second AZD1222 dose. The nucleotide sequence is TGTGCCAGTACCGGGACAGGGTATGGCTACACCTTC. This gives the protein CASTGTGYGYTF.